The clone carrying this T cell receptor (beta chain) was seen many times. The data stem from a study of patients and donors after allogeneic stem cell transplantation. TCRdb fed the RT-PCR reads into MiXCR, producing one record per CDR3 protein. The sample lists roughly 940,000 distinct CDR3 sequences; roughly 17% were seen once. The J segment lost 6 bases and the V segment lost 5 bases, leaving 14 bases of the junction unmatched. The CDR3 runs 16 residues. The receptor was isolated from a human donor who was either an allogeneic HSCT recipient or a stem cell or donor lymphocyte infusion donor (not recorded which). It is not recorded whose cells these are; they may come from a transplant donor. V and J are TRBV12-3 or TRBV12-4 and TRBJ1-2, with 8 bases aligning to TRBD1. Specimen: blood, either unsorted or a sorted T cell fraction (not recorded which). CDR3 protein: CASSLEGGQGINGYTF. The CDR3 DNA reads as TGTGCCAGCAGTCTAGAGGGCGGACAGGGAATTAATGGCTACACCTTC.